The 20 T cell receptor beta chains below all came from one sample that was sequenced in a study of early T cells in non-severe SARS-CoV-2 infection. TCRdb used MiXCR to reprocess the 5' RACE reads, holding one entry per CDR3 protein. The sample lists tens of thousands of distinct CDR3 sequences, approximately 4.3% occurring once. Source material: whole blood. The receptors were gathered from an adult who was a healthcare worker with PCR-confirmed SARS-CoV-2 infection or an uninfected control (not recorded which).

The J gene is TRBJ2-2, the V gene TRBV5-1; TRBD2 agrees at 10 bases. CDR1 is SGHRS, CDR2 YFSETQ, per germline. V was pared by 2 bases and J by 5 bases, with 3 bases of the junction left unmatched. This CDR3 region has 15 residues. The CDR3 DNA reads TGCGCCAGCAGCTTTTCTAGCGGGAGAACCGGGGAGCTGTTTTTT. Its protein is CASSFSSGRTGELFF. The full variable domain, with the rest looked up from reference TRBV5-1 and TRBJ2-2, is KAGVTQTPRYLIKTRGQQVTLSCSPISGHRSVSWYQQTPGQGLQFLFEYFSETQRNKGNFPGRFSGRQFSNSRSEMNVSTLELGDSALYLCASSFSSGRTGELFFGEGSRLTVL.

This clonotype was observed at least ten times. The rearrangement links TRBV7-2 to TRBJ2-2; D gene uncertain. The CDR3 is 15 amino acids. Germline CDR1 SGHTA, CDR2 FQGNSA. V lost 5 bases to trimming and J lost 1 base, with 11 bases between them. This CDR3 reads CASSRFFENTGELFF. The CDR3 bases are TGTGCCAGCAGCCGATTTTTCGAGAACACCGGGGAGCTGTTTTTT.

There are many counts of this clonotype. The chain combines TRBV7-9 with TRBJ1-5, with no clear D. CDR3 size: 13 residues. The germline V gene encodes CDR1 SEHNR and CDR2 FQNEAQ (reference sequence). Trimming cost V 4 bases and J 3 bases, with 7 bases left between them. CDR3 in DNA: TGTGCCAGCAGCTCTGATCCCAATCAGCCCCAGCATTTT. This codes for CASSSDPNQPQHF.

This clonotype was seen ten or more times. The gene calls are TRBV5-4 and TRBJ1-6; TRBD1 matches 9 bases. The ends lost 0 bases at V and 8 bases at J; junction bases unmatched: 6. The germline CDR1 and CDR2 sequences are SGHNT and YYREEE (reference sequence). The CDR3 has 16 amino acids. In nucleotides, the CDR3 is TGTGCCAGCAGCTTGGCCGCGGGACAGGGTCATTCACCCCTCCACTTT. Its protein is CASSLAAGQGHSPLHF. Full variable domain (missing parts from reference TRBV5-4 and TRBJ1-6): ETGVTQSPTHLIKTRGQQVTLRCSSQSGHNTVSWYQQALGQGPQFIFQYYREEENGRGNFPPRFSGLQFPNYSSELNVNALELDDSALYLCASSLAAGQGHSPLHFGNGTRLTVT.

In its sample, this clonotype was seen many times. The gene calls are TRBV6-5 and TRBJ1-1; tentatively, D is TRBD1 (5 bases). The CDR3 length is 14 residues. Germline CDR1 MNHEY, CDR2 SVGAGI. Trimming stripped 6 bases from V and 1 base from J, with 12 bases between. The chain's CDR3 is CASSISGKNTEAFF. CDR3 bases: TGTGCCAGCAGCATTTCAGGGAAGAACACTGAAGCTTTCTTT.

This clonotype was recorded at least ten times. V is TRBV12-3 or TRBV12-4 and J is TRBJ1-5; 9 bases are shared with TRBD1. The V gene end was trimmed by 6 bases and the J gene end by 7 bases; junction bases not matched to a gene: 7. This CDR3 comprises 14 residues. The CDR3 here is CASSVTGGQQPQHF. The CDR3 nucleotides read TGTGCCAGCAGCGTCACAGGGGGCCAACAGCCCCAGCATTTT.

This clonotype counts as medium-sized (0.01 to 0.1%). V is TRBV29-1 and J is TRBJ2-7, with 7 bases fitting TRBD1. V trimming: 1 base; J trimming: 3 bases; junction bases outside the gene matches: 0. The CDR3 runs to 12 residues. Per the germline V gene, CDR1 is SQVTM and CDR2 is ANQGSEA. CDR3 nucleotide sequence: TGCAGCGTTGAAGGACAGGGCTACGAGCAGTACTTC. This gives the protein CSVEGQGYEQYF.

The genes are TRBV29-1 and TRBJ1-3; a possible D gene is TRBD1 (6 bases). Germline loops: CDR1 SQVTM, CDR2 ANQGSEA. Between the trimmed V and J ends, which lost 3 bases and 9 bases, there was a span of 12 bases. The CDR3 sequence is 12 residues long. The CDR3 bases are TGCAGCGTTGAGCAGGGGCCAACCACCATATATTTT. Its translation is CSVEQGPTTIYF.

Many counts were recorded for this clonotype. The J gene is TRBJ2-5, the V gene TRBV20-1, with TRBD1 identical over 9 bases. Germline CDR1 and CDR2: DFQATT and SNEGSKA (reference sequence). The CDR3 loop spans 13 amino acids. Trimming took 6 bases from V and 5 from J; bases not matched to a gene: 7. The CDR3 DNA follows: TGCAGTGCGCCCCCCGGGACAGGGGAGACCCAGTACTTC. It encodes CSAPPGTGETQYF.

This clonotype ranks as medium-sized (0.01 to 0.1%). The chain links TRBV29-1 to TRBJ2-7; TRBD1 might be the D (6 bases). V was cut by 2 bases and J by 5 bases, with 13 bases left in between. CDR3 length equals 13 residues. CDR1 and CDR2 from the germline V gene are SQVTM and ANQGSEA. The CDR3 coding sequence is TGCAGCGTTGAACTCGGGACATTCGACGAGCAGTACTTC. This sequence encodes CSVELGTFDEQYF.

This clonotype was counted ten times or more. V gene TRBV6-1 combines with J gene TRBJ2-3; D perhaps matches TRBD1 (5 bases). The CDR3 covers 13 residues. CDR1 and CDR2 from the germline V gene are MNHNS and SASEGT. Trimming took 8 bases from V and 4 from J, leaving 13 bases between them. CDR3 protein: CASLKGEADTQYF. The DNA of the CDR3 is TGTGCCAGCCTCAAAGGGGAAGCAGATACGCAGTATTTT.

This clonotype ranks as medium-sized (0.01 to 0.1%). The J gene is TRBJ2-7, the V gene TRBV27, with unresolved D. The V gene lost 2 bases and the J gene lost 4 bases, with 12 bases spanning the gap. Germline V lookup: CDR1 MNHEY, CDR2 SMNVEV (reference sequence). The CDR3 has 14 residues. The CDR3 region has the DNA TGTGCCAGCAGTTTAAAACCGCAAGGATACGAGCAGTACTTC. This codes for CASSLKPQGYEQYF.

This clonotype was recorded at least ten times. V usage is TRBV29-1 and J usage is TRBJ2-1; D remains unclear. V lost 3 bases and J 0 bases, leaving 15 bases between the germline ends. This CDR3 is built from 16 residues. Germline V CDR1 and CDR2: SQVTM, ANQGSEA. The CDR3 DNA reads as TGCAGCGTTGATTTCCCCCTACTAAGCTCCTACAATGAGCAGTTCTTC. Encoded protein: CSVDFPLLSSYNEQFF.

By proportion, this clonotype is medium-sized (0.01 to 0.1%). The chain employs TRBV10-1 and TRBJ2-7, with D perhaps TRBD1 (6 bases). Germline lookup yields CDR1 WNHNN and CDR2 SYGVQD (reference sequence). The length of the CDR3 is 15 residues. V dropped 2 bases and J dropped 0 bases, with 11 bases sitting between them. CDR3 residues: CASSEGGPSSYEQYF. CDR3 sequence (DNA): TGCGCCAGCAGTGAGGGGGGCCCGAGCTCCTACGAGCAGTACTTC.

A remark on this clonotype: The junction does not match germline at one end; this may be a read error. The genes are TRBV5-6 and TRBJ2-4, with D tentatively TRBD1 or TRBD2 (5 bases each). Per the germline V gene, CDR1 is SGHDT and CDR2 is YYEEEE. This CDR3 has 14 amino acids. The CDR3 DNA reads TGTGCCAGCAGCGTGGGACGGACGAAAAGCATTCAGTACTTC. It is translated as CASSVGRTKSIQYF.

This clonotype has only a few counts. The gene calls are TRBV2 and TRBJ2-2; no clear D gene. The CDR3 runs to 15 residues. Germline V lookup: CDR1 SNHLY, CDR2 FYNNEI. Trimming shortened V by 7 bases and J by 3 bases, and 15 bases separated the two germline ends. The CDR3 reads CASKSPPTHTGELFF. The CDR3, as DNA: TGTGCCAGCAAATCCCCACCTACCCACACCGGGGAGCTGTTTTTT.

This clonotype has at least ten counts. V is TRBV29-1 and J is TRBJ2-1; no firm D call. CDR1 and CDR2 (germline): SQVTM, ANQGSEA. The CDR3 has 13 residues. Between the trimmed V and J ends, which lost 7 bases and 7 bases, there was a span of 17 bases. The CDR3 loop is CSGTTTVQNEQFF. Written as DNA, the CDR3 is TGCAGCGGAACGACCACTGTTCAGAATGAGCAGTTCTTC.

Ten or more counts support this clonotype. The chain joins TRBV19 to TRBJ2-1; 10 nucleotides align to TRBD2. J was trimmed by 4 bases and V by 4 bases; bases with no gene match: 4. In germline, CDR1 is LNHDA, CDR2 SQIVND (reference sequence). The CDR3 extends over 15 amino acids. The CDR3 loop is CASSTGTSAYNEQFF. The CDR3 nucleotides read TGTGCCAGTAGTACGGGGACTAGCGCATACAATGAGCAGTTCTTC. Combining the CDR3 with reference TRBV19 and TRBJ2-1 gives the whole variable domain DGGITQSPKYLFRKEGQNVTLSCEQNLNHDAMYWYRQDPGQGLRLIYYSQIVNDFQKGDIAEGYSVSREKKESFPLTVTSAQKNPTAFYLCASSTGTSAYNEQFFGPGTRLTVL.

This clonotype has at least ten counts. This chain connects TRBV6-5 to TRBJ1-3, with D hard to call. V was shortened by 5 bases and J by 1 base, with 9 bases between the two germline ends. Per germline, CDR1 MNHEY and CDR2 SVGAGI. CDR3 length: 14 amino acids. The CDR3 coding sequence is TGTGCCAGCAGTCGAGGGTTGTCTGGAAACACCATATATTTT. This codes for CASSRGLSGNTIYF.

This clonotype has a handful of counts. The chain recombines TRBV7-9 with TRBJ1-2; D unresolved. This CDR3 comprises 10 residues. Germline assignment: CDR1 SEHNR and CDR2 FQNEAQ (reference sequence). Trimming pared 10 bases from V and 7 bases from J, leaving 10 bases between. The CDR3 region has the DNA TGTGCCACCGGCACGGTTGGCTACACCTTC. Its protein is CATGTVGYTF.